This T cell receptor (beta chain) originates from a study of CD8 T cell repertoires and HIV-1 epitope variants. General study findings and limits: Roughly nine antigen-specific TCR beta clonotypes were found; roughly six seemed cross-reactive to variants.

On the immunoSEQ platform, TCR beta CDR3s were sequenced at survey depth. The protocol was immunoSEQ multiplex PCR, while the TCRdb copy is restricted to in-frame clones and leaves out a portion. The sample includes some 7,000 clones, 60% to 75% of them seen just once. On this clone itself: Its cognate antigen is unknown.

Trimming took off 3 bases at V and 2 bases at J, with 6 bases between the two ends. Germline V gene sequence: CDR1 MNHEY, CDR2 SMNVEV (reference sequence). This CDR3 contains 13 residues. The chain uses TRBV27 and TRBJ2-3; D uncertain. Sequencing was done on a sample of cultured CD8+ T cells derived from PBMCs. The sequence was collected from a male donor with HIV. This CDR3 is CASSFTNTDTQYF. The CDR3 bases are TGTGCCAGCAGTTTCACGAACACAGATACGCAGTATTTT.